This is a list of T cell receptor beta chains from one sample in a study of blood T cell repertoires in COVID-19. Repertoires were generated with immunoSEQ multiplex PCR, while TCRdb's copy carries only in-frame clones and drops some. The data show about 190,000 clones, roughly 82% seen once. The sample consisted of PBMCs or T cells enriched from blood (not recorded which). The receptor source for this set is a woman aged 30 to 39 who had recovered from COVID-19. The CDR3 runs from the conserved cysteine through the conserved F or W. A D gene is named only where the DNA matches it firmly. The listing skips clone size in some rows; elsewhere it reads once, few, many or a size class.

j_call v_call clone_size d_call cdr3_nt cdr3_aa
TRBJ2-3 TRBV5-1 - TRBD2 TGCGCCAGCAGCCGGGAGCGGGGGGAATTAAGTACGCAGTATTTT CASSRERGELSTQYF
TRBJ1-1 TRBV6-5 - TRBD1 TGTGCCAGCAGGAGGGACAGGAGCCTTTCCACTGAAGCTTTCTTT CASRRDRSLSTEAFF
TRBJ1-1 TRBV6-5 - - TGTGCCACCCTCCAATCGGTGAACACTGAAGCTTTCTTT CATLQSVNTEAFF
TRBJ1-1 TRBV5-1 - - TGCGCCAGCAGCTCCCTACACAGTATAAACACTGAAGCTTTCTTT CASSSLHSINTEAFF
TRBJ1-1 TRBV28 few - TGTGCCAGCAGTTTTCGGGGGGCGGGTAACACTGAAGCTTTCTTT CASSFRGAGNTEAFF
TRBJ1-4 TRBV28 - TRBD1 TGTGCCAGCAGTCGCCCCGGGACAGGGGGTGAAAAACTGTTTTTT CASSRPGTGGEKLFF
TRBJ2-1 TRBV28 - TRBD2 TGTGCCAGCAGTTTACCCCTAGCGGGAGAGTTCTTC CASSLPLAGEFF
TRBJ1-6 TRBV5-4 - - TGTGCCAGCAGCCCCCCAGGGTGGGAAATCCATTCACCCCTCCACTTT CASSPPGWEIHSPLHF
TRBJ1-4 TRBV28 few - TGTGCCAGCAGCGACCCGGGGGGGGAAAAACTGTTTTTT CASSDPGGEKLFF
TRBJ1-2 TRBV21-1 - - TGTGCCAGCAGCAAGATGACAGAGGCCTTC CASSKMTEAF
TRBJ1-1 TRBV3-1/TRBV3-2 - - TGTGCCAGCAGCCAACACGGGGGGGGATCTGAAGCTTTCTTT CASSQHGGGSEAFF
TRBJ1-2 TRBV5-4 - - TGTGCCAGCAGCTTACAGGGCGTCCATGGCTACACCTTC CASSLQGVHGYTF
TRBJ2-7 TRBV29-1 - TRBD2 TGCAGCGTTCGGCTAGCGGGGGCCTACGAGCAGTACTTC CSVRLAGAYEQYF
TRBJ2-7 TRBV3-1/TRBV3-2 few - TGTGCCAGCAGCCAAGCGGGTCAGGGTATTGACGAGCAGTACTTC CASSQAGQGIDEQYF
TRBJ2-7 TRBV29-1 - TRBD1 TGCAGCGCCGCCTTCGGACAGGGCCGCTACGAGCAGTACTTC CSAAFGQGRYEQYF
TRBJ1-5 TRBV28 - TRBD1 TGTGCCAGCATTCCTTCAGCCGGGACAGGGGGAAGGAATCAGCCCCAGCATTTT CASIPSAGTGGRNQPQHF
TRBJ2-1 TRBV5-1 - - TGCGCCAGCAGCTTGGAATCCCCGACTAGCAATGAGCAGTTCTTC CASSLESPTSNEQFF
TRBJ1-2 TRBV19 - - TGTGCCAGTAGGTCAACGCAGGTCTATGGCTACACCTTC CASRSTQVYGYTF
TRBJ2-7 TRBV6-1 - - TGTGCCAGCAGTGAAGCGGGGGCAGGCTCCTACGAGCAGTACTTC CASSEAGAGSYEQYF
TRBJ1-2 TRBV7-8 - TRBD1 TGTGCCAGCAGCCAACCGGGACAGGGGGTGGTTGGCTACACCTTC CASSQPGQGVVGYTF
TRBJ1-2 TRBV7-9 - - TGTGCCAGCAGTCTGGGGTCGGCAGGGGATAACTATGGCTACACCTTC CASSLGSAGDNYGYTF
TRBJ2-7 TRBV12-3/TRBV12-4 few TRBD1 TGTGCCAGCAGTCGGACAGGGAACTACGAGCAGTACTTC CASSRTGNYEQYF
TRBJ2-1 TRBV3-1/TRBV3-2 few TRBD1 TGTGCCAGCAGCCATCACCGGGACAGGGGGCAAGGAGGCAATGAGCAGTTCTTC CASSHHRDRGQGGNEQFF
TRBJ2-7 TRBV4-1 - TRBD1 TGCGCCAGCAGCCAAGGACAGGGTCGCTCCTACGAGCAGTACTTC CASSQGQGRSYEQYF
TRBJ2-3 TRBV2 - TRBD2 TGTGCCAGCAGGATTCGACTAGCGGGACCTCAAAGCACAGATACGCAGTATTTT CASRIRLAGPQSTDTQYF
TRBJ2-7 TRBV6-5 - TRBD2 TGTGCCAGCAGTTCATGGACTAGCGGGACCGAGCAGTACTTC CASSSWTSGTEQYF
TRBJ1-2 TRBV3-1/TRBV3-2 few - TGTGCCAGCAGCCATCTTTTAGAGTGGGCAGGGGCCGCGGGCTATGGCTACACCTTC CASSHLLEWAGAAGYGYTF
TRBJ2-2 TRBV27 - - TGTGCCAGCAGTTTTGCGACCGGGGAGCTGTTTTTT CASSFATGELFF
TRBJ1-1 TRBV11-2 - - TGTGCCAGCAGCGAGCAGGGTGGGACTGAAGCTTTCTTT CASSEQGGTEAFF
TRBJ2-7 TRBV13 - TRBD2 TGTGCCAGCATCTCAGCGGGAGAGAGCTACGAGCAGTACTTC CASISAGESYEQYF
TRBJ1-4 TRBV3-1/TRBV3-2 - - TGTGCCAGCAGCCAAGTTTCAGGGGTGGAAAAACTGTTTTTT CASSQVSGVEKLFF
TRBJ1-5 TRBV28 - TRBD1 TGTGCCAGCAGTTTATATAACAGGGGGCATCAGCCCCAGCATTTT CASSLYNRGHQPQHF
TRBJ2-2 TRBV6-1 - - TGTGCCAGCAGTGAATCGAGCGGAGGCGGGGAGCTGTTTTTT CASSESSGGGELFF
TRBJ2-5 TRBV3-1/TRBV3-2 - - TGTGCCAGCAGCCAAATGACAGCTCAAGAGACCCAGTACTTC CASSQMTAQETQYF
TRBJ2-2 TRBV6-4 - - TGTGCCAGCAGCGACTCCGGGACACTTAACACCGGGGAGCTGTTTTTT CASSDSGTLNTGELFF
TRBJ1-5 TRBV28 - TRBD1 TGTGCCAGCAGTGAATCCCAGGGGGGTCAGCCCCAGCATTTT CASSESQGGQPQHF
TRBJ2-7 TRBV28 - TRBD2 TGTGCCAGCAGTTTTGATCTAGCGGAGACCTACGAGCAGTACTTC CASSFDLAETYEQYF
TRBJ2-1 TRBV19 few - TGTGCCAGCAGAAAGGACTATAACAATGAGCAGTTCTTC CASRKDYNNEQFF
TRBJ2-2 TRBV27 - TRBD1 TGTGCCAGCAGTTTGGGGACAGGGGCGGAAGGGGAGCTGTTTTTT CASSLGTGAEGELFF
TRBJ1-2 TRBV2 - TRBD1 TGTGCCAGCAGTGGCAAGGGACAGGGGCATGGCTACACCTTC CASSGKGQGHGYTF
TRBJ2-3 TRBV21-1 - - TGTGCCAGCAGCAAAAGCCCGGGACTAGCGTTGGATACGCAGTATTTT CASSKSPGLALDTQYF
TRBJ2-4 TRBV27 - TRBD2 TGTGCCAGCAGTTTAATCACCGGGGGGGTAGCCAAAAACATTCAGTACTTC CASSLITGGVAKNIQYF
TRBJ1-2 TRBV7-9 few - TGTGCCAGCAGCTCGTTTAACTATGGCTACACCTTC CASSSFNYGYTF
TRBJ1-1 TRBV6-2/TRBV6-3 - - TGTGCCAGCAGTTACTCGAGAGGAACTGAAGCTTTCTTT CASSYSRGTEAFF
TRBJ2-5 TRBV5-4 - - TGTGCCAGCAGCATATCAACAGGTCCCAACCAAGAGACCCAGTACTTC CASSISTGPNQETQYF
TRBJ2-1 TRBV14 - TRBD2 TGTGCCAGCAGCCAAGGCCTAGCGGGAGGGCTTGATGAGCAGTTCTTC CASSQGLAGGLDEQFF
TRBJ2-1 TRBV10-3 - TRBD2 TGTGCCATCAGTGGTGGACTAGCGGGAGCCCCTCGATACAATGAGCAGTTCTTC CAISGGLAGAPRYNEQFF
TRBJ2-1 TRBV30 - - TGTGCCTGGAGTGTATCGGACACCTACAATGAGCAGTTCTTC CAWSVSDTYNEQFF
TRBJ2-3 TRBV3-1/TRBV3-2 - - TGTGCCAGCGGCCCGGGTCATCATACGCAGTATTTT CASGPGHHTQYF
TRBJ2-3 TRBV2 once TRBD2 TGTGCCAGCAGTGGGGGACTAGAGGGCACAGATACGCAGTATTTT CASSGGLEGTDTQYF
TRBJ2-7 TRBV12-2 - - TGTGCAAGTCGCTTTGATCTGCTAGCGGGAGGGCTCTACGAGCAGTACTTC CASRFDLLAGGLYEQYF
TRBJ2-3 TRBV5-1 few TRBD2 TGCGCCAGCAGCTTGGGAGCGGGAACCACAGATACGCAGTATTTT CASSLGAGTTDTQYF
TRBJ1-3 TRBV6-5 - TRBD1 TGTGCCAGCAGTTCGGGACAGAGCCTAGGAAACACCATATATTTT CASSSGQSLGNTIYF
TRBJ1-1 TRBV7-8 - TRBD1 TGTGCCTCCGGATCCTCGGGACAGGGCAACACTGAAGCTTTCTTT CASGSSGQGNTEAFF
TRBJ2-2 TRBV7-9 - TRBD2 TGTGCCAGCAGCCCTGGACTAGCGGGGAACACCGGGGAGCTGTTTTTT CASSPGLAGNTGELFF
TRBJ2-7 TRBV5-4 - TRBD1 TGTGCCAGCAGCACCGACAGGGTCGAGCAGTACTTC CASSTDRVEQYF
TRBJ1-1 TRBV5-4 - - TGTGCCAGCAGCTTGGGGGGAGATCTCACTGAAGCTTTCTTT CASSLGGDLTEAFF
TRBJ1-2 TRBV30 - - TGTGCCTGCAAACTCAGGGAATTAGGGGGCTACACCTTC CACKLRELGGYTF